The 13 T cell receptor beta chains presented below share a single source sample, sequenced in a study of control samples from healthy donors and cancer patients. Here immunoSEQ multiplex PCR was the method, and the copy in TCRdb shows in-frame clones only, minus some. The sample shows 150,000 to 200,000 clones, roughly 93% of them seen only once. Specimen: blood. These receptors were collected from a man between 18 and 35 years old in good health.

The chain recombines TRBV10-3 with TRBJ1-1, with D possibly being TRBD1 (6 bases). V was shortened by 4 bases and J by 1 base, with 10 bases between the two germline ends. Germline loops: CDR1 ENHRY, CDR2 SYGVKD. The CDR3 covers 14 residues. This CDR3 reads CAISVGQQNTEAFF. DNA of the CDR3: TGTGCCATCAGTGTAGGACAGCAGAACACTGAAGCTTTCTTT.

The gene calls are TRBV28 and TRBJ1-1, with D maybe TRBD1 (6 bases). V dropped 8 bases and J dropped 1 base, with 17 bases sitting between them. CDR1 and CDR2 from the germline V gene are MDHEN and SYDVKM. The CDR3 contains 15 residues. CDR3 protein: CASLTLRGGNTEAFF. The DNA of the CDR3 is TGTGCCAGCTTAACGCTAAGGGGGGGGAACACTGAAGCTTTCTTT. The whole variable domain, filled in from reference TRBV28 and TRBJ1-1, reads DVKVTQSSRYLVKRTGEKVFLECVQDMDHENMFWYRQDPGLGLRLIYFSYDVKMKEKGDIPEGYSVSREKKERFSLILESASTNQTSMYLCASLTLRGGNTEAFFGQGTRLTVV.

The rearrangement uses TRBV3-1 (or the pseudogene TRBV3-2) and TRBJ2-5, with D maybe TRBD2 (6 bases). V lost 4 bases, J lost 2 bases, and 11 bases lay in between. The CDR3 contains 14 residues. The V gene's germline CDR1 is LGHDT and CDR2 YNNKEL (reference sequence). In nucleotides, the CDR3 is TGTGCCAGCAGCCGGGAGGTGATGCAAGAGACCCAGTACTTC. This codes for CASSREVMQETQYF.

The rearrangement links TRBV18 to TRBJ1-1; weak D call: TRBD1 (6 bases). This CDR3 has 13 amino acids. Germline V gives CDR1 KGHSH, CDR2 LQKENI. V shed 8 bases and J shed 1 base, with 11 bases lying between them. CDR3 residues: CASEQGQNTEAFF. The CDR3 DNA is TGTGCCAGCGAACAGGGTCAGAACACTGAAGCTTTCTTT.

For the CDR3, the DNA is TGTGCCAGCAGCTTATCGGGGTGGGATGAGCAGTTCTTC. This translates into CASSLSGWDEQFF. The chain couples TRBV7-9 to TRBJ2-1; tentatively, D is TRBD2 (5 bases). The CDR3 length is 13 residues. The V gene lost 2 bases and the J gene lost 8 bases, with 10 bases spanning the gap. Germline CDR1 is SEHNR and CDR2 is FQNEAQ (reference sequence).

This clone was picked up a small number of times. The chain carries TRBV3-1 (or the pseudogene TRBV3-2) and TRBJ1-1, with D uncertain. Trimming pared 0 bases from V and 0 bases from J, leaving 11 bases between. Germline V lookup: CDR1 LGHDT, CDR2 YNNKEL (reference sequence). This CDR3 has 16 amino acids. CDR3 coding DNA: TGTGCCAGCAGCCAAGATGGCCCAGGATTGAACACTGAAGCTTTCTTT. Encoded protein: CASSQDGPGLNTEAFF.

The rearrangement joins TRBV5-4 to TRBJ1-6; no clear D. This CDR3 contains 16 residues. V was trimmed by 0 bases and J by 0 bases, leaving 7 bases between them. The V gene's germline CDR1 is SGHNT and CDR2 YYREEE (reference sequence). CDR3 DNA: TGTGCCAGCAGCTTGGGACCGGGCTCCTATAATTCACCCCTCCACTTT. Residues: CASSLGPGSYNSPLHF.

With regard to this clone: This same CDR3 is encoded by further DNA sequences in the sample. The CDR3, as DNA: TGTGCCAGTAGTATGAGAGGTCAGCCCCAGCATTTT. Its protein is CASSMRGQPQHF. The chain couples TRBV19 to TRBJ1-5; no definite D call. CDR1 is LNHDA and CDR2 is SQIVND in the germline V gene (reference sequence). Trimming took off 3 bases at V and 6 bases at J, with 6 bases between the two ends. This CDR3 comprises 12 residues. The variable domain in full, completed from reference TRBV19 and TRBJ1-5, reads DGGITQSPKYLFRKEGQNVTLSCEQNLNHDAMYWYRQDPGQGLRLIYYSQIVNDFQKGDIAEGYSVSREKKESFPLTVTSAQKNPTAFYLCASSMRGQPQHFGDGTRLSIL.

J is TRBJ1-4 and V is TRBV19, with TRBD1 as a possible D gene (6 bases). Germline-derived CDR1 and CDR2 are LNHDA and SQIVND (reference sequence). Trimming removed 7 bases at V and 0 bases at J, with 15 bases between. The CDR3 sequence is 16 residues long. Written as DNA, the CDR3 is TGTGCCAGTAAGGAACAGGGATTTGCAACTAATGAAAAACTGTTTTTT. This gives the protein CASKEQGFATNEKLFF.

This rearrangement joins TRBV11-2 to TRBJ2-4; TRBD2 aligns across 8 bases. This CDR3 region has 15 residues. Germline trimming cut 1 base from V and 5 bases from J; bases unmatched to any gene: 4. Germline CDR1 reads SGHAT; CDR2 reads FQNNGV. In DNA form, the CDR3 reads TGTGCCAGCAGCTTAGGGACTAGCCCCCAAAACATTCAGTACTTC. Residues: CASSLGTSPQNIQYF.

The J gene is TRBJ1-4, the V gene TRBV18, with D uncertain. V was trimmed by 3 bases and J by 0 bases, leaving 8 bases between them. There are 15 residues in the CDR3. Germline V gene lookup returns CDR1 KGHSH and CDR2 LQKENI. The DNA of the CDR3 is TGTGCCAGCTCACCTCGACACTCAACTAATGAAAAACTGTTTTTT. Translating it yields CASSPRHSTNEKLFF.

The chain employs TRBV5-8 and TRBJ1-2, with D tentatively TRBD1 (5 bases). This CDR3 contains 15 residues. The germline gives CDR1 SGHTS, CDR2 YDEGEE. The V and J ends lost 7 bases and 0 bases respectively, with 16 bases between them. For the CDR3, the DNA is TGTGCCAGCGCTCGAGGGGCAGGGCCTAACTATGGCTACACCTTC. Encoded protein: CASARGAGPNYGYTF.

This rearrangement joins TRBV7-2 to TRBJ2-1, with D uncertain. CDR3 length equals 15 residues. V was pared by 5 bases and J by 6 bases, with 17 bases between. CDR1 SGHTA and CDR2 FQGNSA come from the germline V gene. The CDR3 region is CASSRGRQKRNEQFF. The CDR3 nucleotides are TGTGCCAGCAGCCGCGGCAGGCAGAAACGCAATGAGCAGTTCTTC. Full variable domain (missing parts from reference TRBV7-2 and TRBJ2-1): GAGVSQSPSNKVTEKGKDVELRCDPISGHTALYWYRQSLGQGLEFLIYFQGNSAPDKSGLPSDRFSAERTGGSVSTLTIQRTQQEDSAVYLCASSRGRQKRNEQFFGPGTRLTVL.